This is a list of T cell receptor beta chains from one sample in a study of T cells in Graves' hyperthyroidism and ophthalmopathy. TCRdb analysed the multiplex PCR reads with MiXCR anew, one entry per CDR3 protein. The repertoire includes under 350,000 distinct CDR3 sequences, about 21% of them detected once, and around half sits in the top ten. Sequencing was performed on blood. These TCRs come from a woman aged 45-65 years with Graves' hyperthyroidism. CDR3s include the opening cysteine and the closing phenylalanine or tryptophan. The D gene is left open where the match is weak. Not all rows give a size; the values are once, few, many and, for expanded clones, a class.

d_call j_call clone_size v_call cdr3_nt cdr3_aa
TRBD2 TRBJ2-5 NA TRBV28 TGTGCCAGCAGCCCTGGCTTTGGGACTACTCAAGAGACCCAGTACTTC CASSPGFGTTQETQYF
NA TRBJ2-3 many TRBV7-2 TGTGCCAGCAGCTTAGATGGGGGATCCGGGTGGAGCACAGATACGCAGTATTTT CASSLDGGSGWSTDTQYF
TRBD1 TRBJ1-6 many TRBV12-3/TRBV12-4 TGTGCCAGCAGACGGACAGGGAATAATTCACCCCTCCACTTT CASRRTGNNSPLHF
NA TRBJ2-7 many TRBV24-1 TGTGCCACCAGTGAGCGGGGCACCTACGAGCAGTACTTC CATSERGTYEQYF
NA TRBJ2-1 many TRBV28 TGTGCCAGCAGTATGGAGCGAGCGTACAATGAGCAGTTCTTC CASSMERAYNEQFF
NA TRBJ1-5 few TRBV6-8 TGTGCCAGCAGTTTCGACGGGTATCAGCCCCAGCATTTT CASSFDGYQPQHF
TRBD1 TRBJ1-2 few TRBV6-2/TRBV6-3 TGTGCCAGCAGATGGGACAGCCCCTATGGCTACACCTTC CASRWDSPYGYTF
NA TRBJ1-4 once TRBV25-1 TGTGCCAGCAGTGGCGTCCAACAGAAAAGCGAAAAACTGTTTTTT CASSGVQQKSEKLFF
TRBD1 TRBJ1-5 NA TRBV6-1 TGTGCCAGCAGTAAGACAGGGGGCGGTCAGCCCCAGCATTTT CASSKTGGGQPQHF
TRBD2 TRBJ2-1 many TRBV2 TGTGCCAGCAGAAAGACTAGCGGGAGCTCCTACAATGAGCAGTTCTTC CASRKTSGSSYNEQFF
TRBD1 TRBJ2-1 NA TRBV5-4 TGTGCCAGCAGCCCCGGGACAGTCTTCTACAATGAGCAGTTCTTC CASSPGTVFYNEQFF
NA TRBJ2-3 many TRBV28 TGTGCCACCCTCGAGGAAGGGGTTGGCACAGATACGCAGTATTTT CATLEEGVGTDTQYF
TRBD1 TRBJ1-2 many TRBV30 TGTGCCTGGAGGACAGGGGGGCTTGGCTATGGCTACACCTTC CAWRTGGLGYGYTF
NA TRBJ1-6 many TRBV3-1 TGTGCCAGCAGCCAAGGCACTTCACCCCTCCACTTT CASSQGTSPLHF
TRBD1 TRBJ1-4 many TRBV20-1 TGCAGTGCTTCTCCGCCCGGACAGGGGAGAGAAAAACTGTTTTTT CSASPPGQGREKLFF
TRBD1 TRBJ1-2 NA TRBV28 TGTGCCTCCCTACAGGGGGCATGGTATGGCTACACCTTC CASLQGAWYGYTF
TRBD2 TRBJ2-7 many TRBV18 TGTGCCAGCTCACCCTGGACTAGCGGGAGCTACGAGCAGTACTTC CASSPWTSGSYEQYF
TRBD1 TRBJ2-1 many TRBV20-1 TGCAGTGCTAGGGGACAGGGGGTGAATGAGCAGTTCTTC CSARGQGVNEQFF
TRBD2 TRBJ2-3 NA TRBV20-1 TGCAGTGCTACGAGCGGGGGGCCCCCAGATACGCAGTATTTT CSATSGGPPDTQYF
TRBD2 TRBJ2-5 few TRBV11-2 TGTGCCAGCAGCTTAGCTAGCGGGAGTGGAGAGACCCAGTACTTC CASSLASGSGETQYF
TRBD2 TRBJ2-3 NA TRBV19 TGTGCCAGTACCCTCTCGCCGGGGGGGCGGGCAGATACGCAGTATTTT CASTLSPGGRADTQYF
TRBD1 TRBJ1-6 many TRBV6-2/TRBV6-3 TGTGCCAGCAGCCCGGACAGGCTGAATTCACCCCTCCACTTT CASSPDRLNSPLHF
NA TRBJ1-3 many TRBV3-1 TGTGCCAGCAGCCAAGGCGCCGCGCGGGGGCAAGGAAACACCATATATTTT CASSQGAARGQGNTIYF
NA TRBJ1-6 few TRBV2 TGTGCCAGCTACCAAGGGAGCAATTCACCCCTCCACTTT CASYQGSNSPLHF
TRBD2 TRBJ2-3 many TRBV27 TGTGCCAGCAGCCAAGGCTCTGGACTAGTCACAGATACGCAGTATTTT CASSQGSGLVTDTQYF
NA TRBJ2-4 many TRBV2 TGTGCCAGCAGTGACAGGGAAGTCGCCAAAAACATTCAGTACTTC CASSDREVAKNIQYF
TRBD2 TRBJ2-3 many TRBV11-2 TGTGCCAGCACCCCTCCGGGACTACTCACAGATACGCAGTATTTT CASTPPGLLTDTQYF
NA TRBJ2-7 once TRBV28 TGTGCCAGCGGGGACTACGAGCAGTACTTC CASGDYEQYF
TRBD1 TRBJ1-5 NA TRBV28 TGTGCCAGCAAGCCAGGGGGAAAGCCCCAGCATTTT CASKPGGKPQHF
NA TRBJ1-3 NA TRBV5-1 TGCGCCAGCAGCTTGGGTCAGGGGACTGGAAACACCATATATTTT CASSLGQGTGNTIYF
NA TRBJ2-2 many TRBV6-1 TGTGCCAGCAGTAAACAGGTTAATGCGAACACCGGGGAGCTGTTTTTT CASSKQVNANTGELFF
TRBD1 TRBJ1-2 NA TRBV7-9 TGTGCCAGCAGCCGTCGGACAGGTTTAGATGGCTACACCTTC CASSRRTGLDGYTF
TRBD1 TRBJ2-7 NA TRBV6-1 TGTGCCAGCAGTCAGACCAGACAGGGGGCGAGCTCCTACGAGCAGTACTTC CASSQTRQGASSYEQYF
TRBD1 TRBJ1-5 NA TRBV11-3 TGTGCCAGCAGCCCCGGACAGGGAGCAGGCAATCAGCCCCAGCATTTT CASSPGQGAGNQPQHF
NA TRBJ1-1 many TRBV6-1 TGTGCCAGCAGCACAGTTTTGAACACTGAAGCTTTCTTT CASSTVLNTEAFF
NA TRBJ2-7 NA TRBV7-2 TGTGCCAGCAGCTTATCATTGGGGACCGAGCAGTACTTC CASSLSLGTEQYF
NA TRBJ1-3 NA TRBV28 TGTGCCAGCAGTCCCGGGGGCCTTTCTTCCGGAAACACCATATATTTT CASSPGGLSSGNTIYF
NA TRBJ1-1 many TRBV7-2 TGTGCCAGCAGCCGAGGGGCCCGGTGGGGAATGAACACTGAAGCTTTCTTT CASSRGARWGMNTEAFF
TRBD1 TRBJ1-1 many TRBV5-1 TGCGCCAGCAGCTCGAATGCCGGGACAGGGAACACTGAAGCTTTCTTT CASSSNAGTGNTEAFF
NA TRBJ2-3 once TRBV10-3 TGTGCCATCAGCGATCTAGGATTAGCGTTCGGTCAAGATACGCAGTATTTT CAISDLGLAFGQDTQYF
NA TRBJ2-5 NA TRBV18 TGTGCCAGCTCACCAAGGTTGATGGACGTCGTAACCCAAGAGACCCAGTACTTC CASSPRLMDVVTQETQYF
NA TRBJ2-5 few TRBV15 TGTGCCACCAGCATACCATCCGGGGCTCAAGAGACCCAGTACTTC CATSIPSGAQETQYF
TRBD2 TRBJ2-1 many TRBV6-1 TGTGCCAGCAGTGAAGAGGGAGCGGGGGGGCCGGGGAATGAGCAGTTCTTC CASSEEGAGGPGNEQFF
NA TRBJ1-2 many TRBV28 TGTGCCAGCAGTTTAGGCTGGAAGGGTGGCTACACCTTC CASSLGWKGGYTF
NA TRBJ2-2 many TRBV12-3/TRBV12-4 TGTGCCAGCAGACCAACGAACACCGGGGAGCTGTTTTTT CASRPTNTGELFF
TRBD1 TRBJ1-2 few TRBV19 TGTGCCAGTAGTATAGATCGGTACAGGGGAGGATACTATGGCTACACCTTC CASSIDRYRGGYYGYTF
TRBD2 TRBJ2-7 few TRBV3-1 TGTGCCAGCAGCCAAGCGGTGGGACTAGCGGGCGCACAGCAGTACTTC CASSQAVGLAGAQQYF
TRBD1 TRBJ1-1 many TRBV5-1 TGCGCCAGCAGCTTGGTCGGGACAGGGAACACTGAAGCTTTCTTT CASSLVGTGNTEAFF
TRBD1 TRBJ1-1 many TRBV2 TGTGCCAGCAGTTTCGGGACAGAAAAACCCGAAGCTTTCTTT CASSFGTEKPEAFF
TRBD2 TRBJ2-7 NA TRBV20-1 TGCAGTGCTAGAACAGAAATAGGGACTAGCGAAACCTACGAGCAGTACTTC CSARTEIGTSETYEQYF